A selection of T cell receptor beta chains follows, all from one sample in a study of long-term antiretroviral therapy in people with HIV. Sequencing was performed with immunoSEQ multiplex PCR; in TCRdb, only in-frame clones are kept and a portion is missing. The table lists tens of thousands of clones, more than 75% of them singletons. The specimen comprised unsorted PBMCs, sampled 4.7 to 5 years after starting antiretroviral therapy. These receptors originate from a man in his forties with HIV. Both conserved end residues are part of each CDR3. A D gene is named only where the DNA matches it firmly. Size values are once, few and many counts, or a class for expanded clones, and some rows have none.

>TRBJ1-5|-|TRBV29-1|-
TGCAGCGTTTACTGGGATCCGAATCAGCCCCAGCATTTT
CSVYWDPNQPQHF
>TRBJ1-3|-|TRBV12-5|-
TGTGCTAGTGACTACACAGGGCCCAGCTCTGGAAACACCATATATTTT
CASDYTGPSSGNTIYF
>TRBJ2-2|-|TRBV28|-
TGTGCCAGCAGTTTAATTGGGTTGGTCGGGGAGCTGTTTTTT
CASSLIGLVGELFF
>TRBJ1-1|-|TRBV5-1|TRBD1
TGCGCCAGCAGCTGGACAGGGAGGAACACTGAAGCTTTCTTT
CASSWTGRNTEAFF
>TRBJ2-2|-|TRBV7-9|-
TGTGCCAGCAGCTTATCTCTAGCAGCAAACACCGGGGAGCTGTTTTTT
CASSLSLAANTGELFF
>TRBJ2-1|-|TRBV19|-
TGTGCCAGTACCGACCTGGGGGTGGGTGAGCAGTTCTTC
CASTDLGVGEQFF
>TRBJ1-1|-|TRBV28|TRBD1
TGTGCCAGCAGTACCCGGGACAGAAAGAACACTGAAGCTTTCTTT
CASSTRDRKNTEAFF
>TRBJ2-7|few|TRBV7-2|TRBD2
TGTGCCAGCAGCTTTTCTGGGAGGGAGGCCGAGCAGTACTTC
CASSFSGREAEQYF
>TRBJ2-5|-|TRBV12-5|-
TGTGCTAGTGGTCCCCGCAGGGAGACCCAGTACTTC
CASGPRRETQYF
>TRBJ1-3|-|TRBV19|-
TGTGCCAGTAGTCCCCGGGACGCCATCTCTGGAAACACCATATATTTT
CASSPRDAISGNTIYF
>TRBJ2-6|-|TRBV19|TRBD1
TGTGCCAGTAGTGGGACAGCCTCTGGGGCCAACGTCCTGACTTTC
CASSGTASGANVLTF
>TRBJ2-4|-|TRBV13|-
TGTGCCAGCAGCTTATGGGGCAGGGAAGGGCGTCAGTACTTC
CASSLWGREGRQYF
>TRBJ1-1|-|TRBV19|-
TGTGCCAGTAGTATCGGTACGAACACTGAAGCTTTCTTT
CASSIGTNTEAFF
>TRBJ1-5|-|TRBV7-8|TRBD1
TGTGCCAGCAGCTTAGGTGGACAGGGTTACCCCCAGCATTTT
CASSLGGQGYPQHF
>TRBJ2-1|-|TRBV28|-
TGTGCCAGCAGTCCCCTCACAGCTGTTTTCAATGAGCAGTTCTTC
CASSPLTAVFNEQFF
>TRBJ1-1|-|TRBV27|-
TGTGCCAGCAGTTCAGTGGGAAACACTGAAGCTTTCTTT
CASSSVGNTEAFF
>TRBJ2-7|-|TRBV9|-
TGTGCCAGCAGCGGGGACGGGGTGAGCTCCTACGAGCAGTACTTC
CASSGDGVSSYEQYF
>TRBJ2-5|few|TRBV11-2|-
TGTGCCAGCAGCTTAGGCTTAGAGACCCAGTACTTC
CASSLGLETQYF
>TRBJ2-7|-|TRBV7-8|TRBD2
TGTGCCAGCAGCTCACAAAGGGGAGCGGGAAACAACGAGCAGTACTTC
CASSSQRGAGNNEQYF
>TRBJ2-7|-|TRBV6-5|TRBD1
TGTGCCAGCAGTTACTCTATGGACAGGGGAACCTACGAGCAGTACTTC
CASSYSMDRGTYEQYF
>TRBJ2-5|-|TRBV14|-
TGTGCCAGCAGCCGAGGACCACCGGCGGGGGAGACCCAGTACTTC
CASSRGPPAGETQYF
>TRBJ2-7|few|TRBV28|-
TGTGCCAGCAGCCAGGGAGGCCCCCAAAGTTACGAGCAGTACTTC
CASSQGGPQSYEQYF
>TRBJ2-7|once|TRBV6-1|-
TGTGCCAGCAGTCGGGCGGAGAGCTACGAGCAGTACTTC
CASSRAESYEQYF
>TRBJ2-7|-|TRBV13|-
TGTGCCAGCAGCGGGCGGGACAGTCGCCCCTACGAGCAGTACTTC
CASSGRDSRPYEQYF
>TRBJ2-2|-|TRBV6-1|-
TGTGCCAGCAGTGGGCCACGGGGGCGTTACACCGGGGAGCTGTTTTTT
CASSGPRGRYTGELFF
>TRBJ2-1|-|TRBV5-1|-
TGCGCCAGCAGCCTAGACCTCGTAGGGAATGAGCAGTTCTTC
CASSLDLVGNEQFF
>TRBJ2-1|-|TRBV11-2|TRBD2
TGTGCCAGCAGCGCGGCGACTAGCGGGAGAATCAATGAGCAGTTCTTC
CASSAATSGRINEQFF
>TRBJ1-2|-|TRBV2|TRBD1
TGTGCCAGCAGTATTAAGACAGGGTGGTCGGGAGGCTACACCTTC
CASSIKTGWSGGYTF